A selection of T cell receptor beta chains follows, all from one sample in a study of immune evolution from preneoplasia to lung adenocarcinoma. Only in-frame clones appear in the TCRdb table, and some are missing; sequencing was by immunoSEQ multiplex PCR. Counted here are thousands of clones, less than 80% occurring once; the ten biggest clones make up roughly 9.1%. What was sequenced was FFPE minimally invasive lung adenocarcinoma tissue. Receptors originate from a person aged 55-80 years with lung adenocarcinoma. Each CDR3 is given with its conserved first and last residue. D genes are given only for firm matches. Clone sizes are given selectively: once, few, many, or a class where the clone is expanded.

TRBV28	TRBJ2-1	NA	13	TRBD2	CASTRLASNEQFF	TGTGCCAGCACCAGACTAGCGTCCAATGAGCAGTTCTTC
TRBV11-2	TRBJ1-1	once	14	NA	CASSLSPLNTEAFF	TGTGCCAGCAGCTTATCTCCCCTAAACACTGAAGCTTTCTTT
TRBV28	TRBJ2-7	NA	11	NA	CASSSSYEQYF	TGTGCCAGCAGTTCCTCCTATGAGCAGTACTTC
TRBV6-4	TRBJ2-2	NA	16	TRBD2	CASSDSASGNTGELFF	TGTGCCAGCAGTGACTCTGCTAGCGGGAACACCGGGGAGCTGTTTTTT
TRBV7-2	TRBJ2-5	once	13	NA	CASNTRRQETQYF	TGTGCCAGCAACACCCGTCGGCAAGAGACCCAGTACTTC
TRBV6-6	TRBJ2-2	NA	15	NA	CASRPEGRRTGELFF	TGTGCCAGCCGCCCTGAGGGGAGAAGAACCGGGGAGCTGTTTTTT
TRBV6-6	TRBJ2-7	NA	14	NA	CASSYLDRQHEQYF	TGTGCCAGCAGTTACCTAGACAGGCAACACGAGCAGTACTTC
TRBV19	TRBJ1-3	few	13	TRBD1	CASHGQGASTIYF	TGTGCCAGTCATGGACAGGGGGCGAGCACCATATATTTT
TRBV7-9	TRBJ1-2	NA	14	TRBD1	CASSLDRGGYGYTF	TGTGCCAGCAGCCTCGACAGGGGTGGGTATGGCTACACCTTC
TRBV7-9	TRBJ1-1	NA	14	TRBD1	CASSPQGGRTEAFF	TGTGCCAGCAGCCCGCAGGGGGGCCGCACTGAAGCTTTCTTT
TRBV6-5	TRBJ1-3	NA	15	NA	CASSYSRRVGNTIYF	TGTGCCAGCAGTTATTCGAGGAGGGTGGGAAACACCATATATTTT
TRBV30	TRBJ2-7	NA	11	NA	CAWSSTAEQYF	TGTGCCTGGAGTTCGACGGCCGAGCAGTACTTC
TRBV19	TRBJ2-7	NA	14	NA	CASSIGLRRHEQYF	TGTGCCAGTAGTATCGGACTGCGCCGCCACGAGCAGTACTTC
TRBV19	TRBJ2-1	NA	16	TRBD2	CASSKSGTSGSNEQFF	TGTGCCAGTAGTAAATCCGGGACTAGCGGGAGTAATGAGCAGTTCTTC
TRBV5-4	TRBJ1-6	NA	16	TRBD1	CASSSLGQGYNSPLHF	TGTGCCAGCAGCTCCCTGGGACAGGGCTATAATTCACCCCTCCACTTT
TRBV6-1	TRBJ2-3	NA	15	NA	CASSEVNYGTDTQYF	TGTGCCAGCAGTGAAGTGAACTACGGCACAGATACGCAGTATTTT
TRBV14	TRBJ2-1	NA	16	TRBD2	CASSFPSGSSYNEQFF	TGTGCCAGCAGCTTTCCTAGCGGGAGCTCCTACAATGAGCAGTTCTTC
TRBV15	TRBJ2-3	NA	13	NA	CATSLGPSDTQYF	TGTGCCACCAGCCTGGGACCCTCAGATACGCAGTATTTT
TRBV28	TRBJ2-7	NA	15	TRBD2	CASSSGTRIRHEQYF	TGTGCCAGCAGTTCAGGGACTAGGATTCGCCACGAGCAGTACTTC
TRBV19	TRBJ1-4	NA	14	TRBD1	CASARQGPNEKLFF	TGTGCCAGTGCTCGACAGGGACCTAATGAAAAACTGTTTTTT
TRBV7-9	TRBJ1-4	NA	14	NA	CASSPTVQGEKLFF	TGTGCCAGCAGCCCTACAGTTCAGGGGGAAAAACTGTTTTTT
TRBV25-1	TRBJ1-3	NA	15	NA	CASSGGVDLGNTIYF	TGTGCCAGCAGTGGCGGCGTAGATTTGGGAAACACCATATATTTT
TRBV28	TRBJ1-1	NA	12	TRBD1	CASSPPDRGAFF	TGTGCCAGCAGTCCGCCGGACAGGGGAGCTTTCTTT
TRBV11-2	TRBJ2-3	NA	15	NA	CASSLVWGRTDTQYF	TGTGCCAGCAGCTTAGTGTGGGGGAGAACAGATACGCAGTATTTT
TRBV19	TRBJ2-3	NA	13	NA	CASSPAVTDTQYF	TGTGCCAGTAGTCCAGCCGTCACAGATACGCAGTATTTT
TRBV6-4	TRBJ2-7	NA	14	NA	CASSDTGGAYEQYF	TGTGCCAGCAGTGACACCGGGGGAGCCTACGAGCAGTACTTC
TRBV11-2	TRBJ2-5	NA	11	TRBD1	CASSFGQAQYF	TGTGCCAGCAGCTTTGGACAGGCCCAGTACTTC
TRBV5-1	TRBJ2-2	once	14	TRBD2	CASSLAGGYGELFF	TGCGCCAGCAGCTTGGCCGGGGGGTACGGGGAGCTGTTTTTT
TRBV7-9	TRBJ2-5	NA	17	TRBD2	CASSSDRLAGAPETQYF	TGTGCCAGCAGCTCCGATCGACTAGCGGGAGCCCCAGAGACCCAGTACTTC
TRBV28	TRBJ2-7	NA	14	NA	CASAESGSSYEQYF	TGTGCCAGCGCCGAGAGCGGGTCCTCCTACGAGCAGTACTTC
TRBV4-2	TRBJ2-6	NA	17	NA	CASSRLLAGTGANVLTF	TGTGCCAGCAGTCGCCTTCTAGCCGGGACTGGGGCCAACGTCCTGACTTTC
TRBV14	TRBJ1-1	NA	15	NA	CASSPQGNRNTEAFF	TGTGCCAGCAGCCCCCAGGGTAATCGGAACACTGAAGCTTTCTTT